The rows below give T cell receptor beta chains drawn from one sample of a study of blood T cell repertoires in COVID-19. Using immunoSEQ multiplex PCR, the repertoire was profiled, and TCRdb retains in-frame clones only, with some absent. The sample contains 200,000 or so clones, around nine tenths of which appear only once. The material sequenced was peripheral blood. These receptors all stem from a man aged 65 to 79 with active or convalescent COVID-19. CDR3s include the opening cysteine and the closing phenylalanine or tryptophan. The order of the fields is J gene, D gene, V gene, CDR3 length, clone size, CDR3 DNA, CDR3 protein. A D gene is named only where the DNA matches it firmly. Part of the rows lack a size; the others show once, few, many or a class for expanded clones.

>TRBJ2-2|NA|TRBV21-1|14|NA
TGTGCCAGAACGCCCAGGGACTGCTGGGGGGAGCTGTTTTTT
CARTPRDCWGELFF
>TRBJ1-5|NA|TRBV28|13|NA
TGTGCCAGCAGTTTCGGACAGAATCAGCCCCAGCATTTT
CASSFGQNQPQHF
>TRBJ2-5|NA|TRBV10-2|13|many
TGCGCCAGCAGTGTGGCAGGGCAAGAGACCCAGTACTTC
CASSVAGQETQYF
>TRBJ1-5|NA|TRBV4-1|14|NA
TGCGCCAGCAGCCAAGAGCAGAGCAATCAGCCCCAGCATTTT
CASSQEQSNQPQHF
>TRBJ1-2|TRBD1|TRBV6-5|15|once
TGTGCCAGCAGTTACTCGAACAGGGGCGACTATGGCTACACCTTC
CASSYSNRGDYGYTF
>TRBJ2-3|TRBD2|TRBV5-1|15|NA
TGCGCCAGCAGCCGTTTAGCGGGTCGTACAGATACGCAGTATTTT
CASSRLAGRTDTQYF
>TRBJ1-4|NA|TRBV18|13|NA
TGTGCCAGCTCACCAAACAGACGGGAAAAACTGTTTTTT
CASSPNRREKLFF
>TRBJ2-2|NA|TRBV28|15|NA
TGTGCCAGCAGGGCCCACAGGGCGAACACCGGGGAGCTGTTTTTT
CASRAHRANTGELFF
>TRBJ2-7|NA|TRBV29-1|12|NA
TGCAGCGGAAAACAGGGCCCTTACGAGCAGTACTTC
CSGKQGPYEQYF
>TRBJ1-1|NA|TRBV7-9|13|NA
TGTGCCAGCAGTCAACAGGCGAACACTGAAGCTTTCTTT
CASSQQANTEAFF
>TRBJ1-5|NA|TRBV3-1/TRBV3-2|21|NA
TGTGCCAGCAGCCAAGACCCGACGGCTGGTGCGGGGACTTCGGGCAATCAGCCCCAGCATTTT
CASSQDPTAGAGTSGNQPQHF
>TRBJ1-6|NA|TRBV5-1|15|once
TGCGCCAGCAGCTTGGTTATCTCCGATAATTCACCCCTCCACTTT
CASSLVISDNSPLHF
>TRBJ2-7|TRBD2|TRBV10-3|17|NA
TGTGCCATCAGTTCCGGGACTAGCGGGGACTACTCCTACGAGCAGTACTTC
CAISSGTSGDYSYEQYF
>TRBJ2-7|NA|TRBV28|14|NA
TGTGCCAGCAGTTTAAGAGACAGGCTTTACGAGCAGTACTTC
CASSLRDRLYEQYF
>TRBJ2-7|NA|TRBV5-5|16|NA
TGTGCCAGCAGCCCCCTGCCCGGTTCGAGCTCCTACGAGCAGTACTTC
CASSPLPGSSSYEQYF
>TRBJ1-5|NA|TRBV12-3/TRBV12-4|12|NA
TGTGCCAGCAGTTTGACCGGTCAGGCCCAGCATTTT
CASSLTGQAQHF
>TRBJ2-7|NA|TRBV19|14|NA
TGTGCCAGACCTACTAGCCCCAGCTCCTACGAGCAGTACTTC
CARPTSPSSYEQYF
>TRBJ2-1|TRBD2|TRBV2|15|few
TGTGCCAGCAGTGACCGGAGCGGGGGAAACAATGAGCAGTTCTTC
CASSDRSGGNNEQFF
>TRBJ2-7|NA|TRBV3-1/TRBV3-2|14|NA
TGTGCCAGCAGCTCCGGGACTCGATCCTACGAGCAGTACTTC
CASSSGTRSYEQYF
>TRBJ2-1|NA|TRBV4-3|15|NA
TGCGCCAGCAGCCAAGACTACTACTCCTCCAATGAGCAGTTCTTC
CASSQDYYSSNEQFF
>TRBJ2-3|NA|TRBV7-9|13|NA
TGTGCCAGCAGCTTAGGGCCGGAGAGTACGCAGTATTTT
CASSLGPESTQYF
>TRBJ2-1|NA|TRBV2|16|NA
TGTGCCAGCAGTGAAGCGCTTCACTTCCGTCTCGATGAGCAGTTCTTC
CASSEALHFRLDEQFF
>TRBJ1-6|TRBD1|TRBV10-3|16|NA
TGTGCCATCAAGCCGGGCGCAGGGGGTGCAAACTCACCCCTCCACTTT
CAIKPGAGGANSPLHF
>TRBJ1-4|TRBD1|TRBV3-1/TRBV3-2|14|NA
TGTGCCAGCAGCATCACAGGGGGCTATGAAAAACTGTTTTTT
CASSITGGYEKLFF
>TRBJ2-2|TRBD1|TRBV5-6|14|NA
TGTGCCAGCAGCTCGACAGGGCGAGCGGGGGAGCTGTTTTTT
CASSSTGRAGELFF
>TRBJ2-3|TRBD2|TRBV4-3|16|NA
TGCGCCAGCAGCCAAGCAGAGGGACTAGCGGGGGATACGCAGTATTTT
CASSQAEGLAGDTQYF
>TRBJ2-7|TRBD2|TRBV11-2|13|NA
TGTGCCAGCAGCTCGGGACTAGCTCGGGAGCAGTACTTC
CASSSGLAREQYF
>TRBJ1-4|NA|TRBV5-1|16|NA
TGCGCCAGCAGCTTGGGTTCGACAGGCGTCAATGAAAAACTGTTTTTT
CASSLGSTGVNEKLFF
>TRBJ2-3|TRBD2|TRBV10-1|18|NA
TGCGCCAGCAGTGATGTCCGGAAGACTAGCGGGGTGCGAGATACGCAGTATTTT
CASSDVRKTSGVRDTQYF
>TRBJ2-5|TRBD1|TRBV6-5|15|NA
TGTGCCAGCAGTTACTCGGGCAGGGGGCAAGAGACCCAGTACTTC
CASSYSGRGQETQYF
>TRBJ2-3|NA|TRBV28|11|once
TGTGCCAGCAGTCCCCTAGATACGCAGTATTTT
CASSPLDTQYF
>TRBJ2-1|TRBD1|TRBV3-1/TRBV3-2|16|NA
TGTGCCAGCAGCACCCTGGACAGGTCAAGCTACAATGAGCAGTTCTTC
CASSTLDRSSYNEQFF
>TRBJ1-1|NA|TRBV29-1|13|NA
TGCAGCGTTGGTTCAGGGATGAACACTGAAGCTTTCTTT
CSVGSGMNTEAFF
>TRBJ1-3|NA|TRBV7-2|14|NA
TGTGCCAGCAGGATGCGGAGCTCTGGAAACACCATATATTTT
CASRMRSSGNTIYF
>TRBJ1-1|NA|TRBV18|16|NA
TGTGCCAGCTCACCATTTACAGGGACTACGAACACTGAAGCTTTCTTT
CASSPFTGTTNTEAFF